The rows below give T cell receptor beta chains drawn from one sample of a study of regulatory T cells in long-lasting Graves disease. TCRdb processed the multiplex PCR reads anew with MiXCR; each CDR3 protein has one entry. The repertoire has around 460,000 distinct CDR3 sequences, approximately 15% of them found once; the top ten carry under 20%. The data also belong to a second study, concerning T cells in Graves' hyperthyroidism and ophthalmopathy.

The sample in question was peripheral blood mononuclear cells (PBMCs), obtained at new diagnosis, from a patient treated with antithyroid drugs. These receptors were taken from a woman aged 50 to 60 with Graves disease. Each CDR3 is given with its conserved first and last residue. A D gene is named only where the DNA matches it firmly. Size tells how often a clone was seen (once, few, many) or the class of an expanded clone, and some rows leave it out.

J | D | size | V | DNA | CDR3
TRBJ2-5 | TRBD2 | - | TRBV4-1 | TGCGCCAGCAGCCAAGATACTAGCGGTATTCAAGAGACCCAGTACTTC | CASSQDTSGIQETQYF
TRBJ1-2 | - | many | TRBV28 | TGTGCCAGCAGACAGAGCCTGGATGGCTACACCTTC | CASRQSLDGYTF
TRBJ2-3 | - | - | TRBV6-5 | TGTGCCAGCAGTTTTGCCGGGAGAAGGGAGGATACGCAGTATTTT | CASSFAGRREDTQYF
TRBJ2-1 | TRBD2 | few | TRBV19 | TGTGCCAGTACCTACCAATCTAGCGGGACTTACAATGAGCAGTTCTTC | CASTYQSSGTYNEQFF
TRBJ2-5 | - | - | TRBV10-3 | TGTGCCATCAGTAGGCAGGGGTTTGGGGAAGAGACCCAGTACTTC | CAISRQGFGEETQYF
TRBJ2-7 | - | - | TRBV4-1 | TGCGCCAGCAGCCAAGAAATGGGGAGCTCCTACGAGCAGTACTTC | CASSQEMGSSYEQYF
TRBJ2-4 | - | few | TRBV6-2/TRBV6-3 | TGTGCCAGCAGTTCTATGGGTGTAGCCAAAAACATTCAGTACTTC | CASSSMGVAKNIQYF
TRBJ2-7 | - | many | TRBV28 | TGTGCCAGCAGTTCTCAGCCCTACGAGCAGTACTTC | CASSSQPYEQYF
TRBJ1-1 | - | many | TRBV12-3/TRBV12-4 | TGTGCCAGCAGATTTGGAACTGAAGCTTTCTTT | CASRFGTEAFF
TRBJ2-3 | TRBD2 | - | TRBV29-1 | TGCAGCGTTGAAGGGGCTAGCGGGACATTCACAGATACGCAGTATTTT | CSVEGASGTFTDTQYF
TRBJ1-1 | - | many | TRBV20-1 | TGCAGTGCTAGTGAGACTAGGACTGAAGCTTTCTTT | CSASETRTEAFF
TRBJ2-1 | - | - | TRBV7-2 | TGTGCCAGCAGATCACCGAGAGGGTCGCATGAGCAGTTCTTC | CASRSPRGSHEQFF
TRBJ2-5 | TRBD2 | few | TRBV18 | TGTGCCAGCTCACGGACGGGGGGGAGACAAGAGACCCAGTACTTC | CASSRTGGRQETQYF
TRBJ2-1 | - | - | TRBV5-1 | TGCGCCAGCAGCTTGGCAGGGGGGACAGATCACTCGCGGAGCTCCTACAATGAGCAGTTCTTC | CASSLAGGTDHSRSSYNEQFF
TRBJ2-7 | TRBD1 | many | TRBV4-1 | TGCGCCAGCAGCCAAGTTCGGTCGAGGGACAGGGGGCGCGAGCAGTACTTC | CASSQVRSRDRGREQYF
TRBJ2-7 | - | - | TRBV28 | TGTGCCAGCAGCCTAGGGGGGGATTTTAACTACGAGCAGTACTTC | CASSLGGDFNYEQYF
TRBJ2-1 | TRBD2 | many | TRBV24-1 | TGTGCCACCAGTGACACTAGCGGGAGCCACAATGAGCAGTTCTTC | CATSDTSGSHNEQFF
TRBJ2-7 | - | few | TRBV7-2 | TGTGCCAGCAGCTTAGGCGGCCAGATCTACGAGCAGTACTTC | CASSLGGQIYEQYF
TRBJ2-2 | - | many | TRBV5-1 | TGCGCCAGCAGCTTGCCGTCGATGCGGACGTGGGCCGGGGAGCTGTTTTTT | CASSLPSMRTWAGELFF
TRBJ2-7 | TRBD2 | many | TRBV7-8 | TGTGCCAGCAGCTTGATGACTAGCGGCTCCTACGAGCAGTACTTC | CASSLMTSGSYEQYF
TRBJ2-5 | - | many | TRBV7-3 | TGTGCCAGCAGCTTAAGCGGCAGCAACCAAGAGACCCAGTACTTC | CASSLSGSNQETQYF
TRBJ2-1 | - | few | TRBV7-9 | TGTGCCAGCAGCTTAGGAGCGGGTACCTACAATGAGCAGTTCTTC | CASSLGAGTYNEQFF
TRBJ1-1 | - | many | TRBV12-3/TRBV12-4 | TGTGCCAGCAGTTTGAGTCTTAGTGAAGCTTTCTTT | CASSLSLSEAFF
TRBJ1-6 | - | many | TRBV11-2 | TGTGCCAGCAGCTTCGGGACATCGACTAATTCACCCCTCCACTTT | CASSFGTSTNSPLHF
TRBJ2-7 | - | - | TRBV7-2 | TGTGCCAGCACCGAATTGGGGGGTAGCTCCTACGAGCAGTACTTC | CASTELGGSSYEQYF
TRBJ1-6 | TRBD1 | few | TRBV4-1 | TGCGCCAGCAGCCAAGCCGGACAGGGGGTTTATTCACCCCTCCACTTT | CASSQAGQGVYSPLHF
TRBJ2-7 | - | many | TRBV7-3 | TGTGCCAGCAGCTTAGAACAGGGATACGAGCAGTACTTC | CASSLEQGYEQYF
TRBJ1-5 | - | - | TRBV28 | TGTGCCAGCAGTTTATTAGGGGGGGCTATAAGGGTCAATCAGCCCCAGCATTTT | CASSLLGGAIRVNQPQHF
TRBJ2-1 | TRBD2 | - | TRBV5-5 | TGTGCCAGCAGCTTGACCCCCCTAGCGGGAGGAGGTAATGAGCAGTTCTTC | CASSLTPLAGGGNEQFF
TRBJ2-1 | - | - | TRBV18 | TGTGCCGGCTCACCAAATCCCAGGGTAAATGAGCAGTTCTTC | CAGSPNPRVNEQFF
TRBJ2-3 | TRBD2 | - | TRBV6-1 | TGTGCCAGCAGTGAGCGGGGATCACTAGCGGGAGATACGCAGTATTTT | CASSERGSLAGDTQYF
TRBJ2-2 | TRBD1 | - | TRBV5-1 | TGCGCCAGCAACAGTGGACAGGCGAACACCGGGGAGCTGTTTTTT | CASNSGQANTGELFF
TRBJ2-7 | - | many | TRBV30 | TGTGCCTGGAGTGCCCCGACACCGACCTACGAGCAGTACTTC | CAWSAPTPTYEQYF
TRBJ2-1 | TRBD1 | many | TRBV7-3 | TGTGCCAGCAGCTCACAAACCCCGGACAGGGTGCATAATGAGCAGTTCTTC | CASSSQTPDRVHNEQFF
TRBJ1-2 | - | - | TRBV10-3 | TGTGCCATCAGTGGGGGGGGAGAAGGCTACACCTTC | CAISGGGEGYTF
TRBJ2-5 | - | many | TRBV2 | TGTGCCAGCATCCCCACAGATTTGGGGACCCAGTACTTC | CASIPTDLGTQYF
TRBJ2-1 | TRBD2 | many | TRBV7-3 | TGTGCCAGCAGCTTAATAGCGGGAGGGCCCCCCTACAATGAGCAGTTCTTC | CASSLIAGGPPYNEQFF
TRBJ2-3 | - | many | TRBV7-3 | TGTGCCAGCAGGGCGGCTAGCACAGATACGCAGTATTTT | CASRAASTDTQYF
TRBJ1-5 | - | many | TRBV28 | TGTGCCAGCAGAAAGGGGGGGGGCAATCAGCCCCAGCATTTT | CASRKGGGNQPQHF
TRBJ2-7 | - | few | TRBV28 | TGTGCCAGCAGTTTATATACGGACTGGTACTCCTACGAGCAGTACTTC | CASSLYTDWYSYEQYF
TRBJ2-1 | - | - | TRBV19 | TGTGCCAGTAGCCGGTGGGATGAGCAGTTCTTC | CASSRWDEQFF
TRBJ2-7 | TRBD1 | - | TRBV28 | TGTACCAGCACCCCACCGGGACAGGGGACCTACGAGCAGTACTTC | CTSTPPGQGTYEQYF
TRBJ2-3 | - | many | TRBV11-2 | TGTGCCAGCAGCAAAGAGGGGGGTACGGGTTGGGATACGCAGTATTTT | CASSKEGGTGWDTQYF
TRBJ2-7 | TRBD2 | many | TRBV28 | TGTGCCAGCAGTTCTAGCGGGTCGGCTGGCCCATCCTACGAGCAGTACTTC | CASSSSGSAGPSYEQYF
TRBJ2-7 | TRBD1 | few | TRBV6-5 | TGTGCCAGCAGTTACTCGATCGGGACAGGGGGCGACGAGCAGTACTTC | CASSYSIGTGGDEQYF
TRBJ1-1 | TRBD1 | - | TRBV19 | TGTGCCAGTAGTGGGACAGTAATGAACACTGAAGCTTTCTTT | CASSGTVMNTEAFF
TRBJ2-3 | TRBD2 | once | TRBV4-1 | TGCGCCAGCAGCCCTAAGGGACTAGCGGGACGAGGAGATACGCAGTATTTT | CASSPKGLAGRGDTQYF
TRBJ1-1 | TRBD1 | many | TRBV7-9 | TGTGCCAGCAGCAACCGGGACAGGGACACTGAAGCTTTCTTT | CASSNRDRDTEAFF
TRBJ1-5 | - | many | TRBV28 | TGTGCCAGCAGTTTCGGACAGCCTGGGAATCAGCCCCAGCATTTT | CASSFGQPGNQPQHF
TRBJ2-1 | TRBD2 | few | TRBV24-1 | TGTGCCACCAGTGATTTTCTAGCGGGAGGAGATGAGCAGTTCTTC | CATSDFLAGGDEQFF